This is a list of T cell receptor beta chains from one sample in a study of cytomegalovirus exposure and HLA in healthy donors. Method: immunoSEQ multiplex PCR; TCRdb's copy keeps in-frame clones and lacks some. The repertoire holds approximately 110,000 clones, about 78% seen once, with just over 8% in the top ten. What was sequenced was PBMCs. Source of these receptors: a woman aged 40 to 50 in good health and CMV-seropositive. Both conserved end residues are part of each CDR3. A D gene is named only where the DNA matches it firmly.

>TRBD1|15|TRBJ1-2|TRBV6-6
CASSPRGQGIYGYTF
>TRBD1|14|TRBJ1-1|TRBV2
CASSRSRQGTEAFF
>TRBD1|14|TRBJ2-5|TRBV7-7
CASSPRTGLETQYF
>TRBD1|14|TRBJ1-4|TRBV7-2
CASSETGGIEKLFF
>NA|13|TRBJ1-6|TRBV2
CASRDKSHSPLHF
>NA|13|TRBJ1-2|TRBV9
CASSVEGARGYTF
>NA|11|TRBJ1-2|TRBV7-2
CASSFYYGYTF
>NA|15|TRBJ2-3|TRBV5-1
CASGPRGFPTDTQYF
>TRBD1|11|TRBJ1-2|TRBV20-1
CSAPDRAGYTF
>TRBD1|14|TRBJ2-5|TRBV5-1
CASSFGQGQETQYF
>NA|15|TRBJ1-5|TRBV2
CASRNREGSNQPQHF
>NA|13|TRBJ2-3|TRBV11-2
CASSSTGTDTQYF
>NA|15|TRBJ2-5|TRBV4-1
CASSQAPGGSETQYF
>TRBD2|19|TRBJ2-5|TRBV7-6
CASSRQASGGTPYQETQYF
>NA|13|TRBJ2-7|TRBV29-1
CSVEETTTYEQYF
>TRBD1|15|TRBJ1-1|TRBV5-4
CASSSPGQGYTEAFF
>TRBD1|15|TRBJ1-2|TRBV6-5
CASSYSRDSIYGYTF
>TRBD1|15|TRBJ2-1|TRBV7-2
CASSVGTGDYNEQFF
>TRBD2|15|TRBJ2-5|TRBV7-9
CASTLASGGKETQYF
>NA|14|TRBJ1-3|TRBV5-1
CASREQGTGNTIYF
>NA|14|TRBJ2-3|TRBV11-2
CASSFSSPTDTQYF
>NA|17|TRBJ1-5|TRBV4-3
CASSQDGHLKSNQPQHF
>NA|16|TRBJ2-3|TRBV14
CASSLGLILSTDTQYF
>NA|13|TRBJ1-1|TRBV5-6
CASSLEYRGEAFF
>NA|15|TRBJ1-5|TRBV10-3
CAISESGAANQPQHF
>NA|12|TRBJ1-1|TRBV29-1
CSVGHQNTEAFF
>TRBD2|15|TRBJ2-1|TRBV6-1
CASSDTSGGRDEQFF
>NA|15|TRBJ2-7|TRBV9
CASSVAPGIDYEQYF
>NA|14|TRBJ1-2|TRBV18
CASSLRTENYGYTF
>NA|15|TRBJ1-6|TRBV7-8
CASSLVQGRGSPLHF
>NA|14|TRBJ1-1|TRBV5-1
CASSLGPVTDEAFF
>TRBD1|14|TRBJ1-2|TRBV4-3
CASSQDRALYGYTF
>TRBD1|14|TRBJ1-2|TRBV6-1
CASSEPGQSYGYTF
>TRBD2|16|TRBJ2-3|TRBV5-6
CASSLTSGGATDTQYF
>NA|15|TRBJ2-5|TRBV4-1
CASSQDLTVEETQYF
>TRBD1|15|TRBJ1-1|TRBV7-2
CASSLGQGGNTEAFF
>NA|11|TRBJ2-1|TRBV20-1
CSAPLYNEQFF
>NA|16|TRBJ1-3|TRBV4-3
CASSQDRGGSGNTIYF